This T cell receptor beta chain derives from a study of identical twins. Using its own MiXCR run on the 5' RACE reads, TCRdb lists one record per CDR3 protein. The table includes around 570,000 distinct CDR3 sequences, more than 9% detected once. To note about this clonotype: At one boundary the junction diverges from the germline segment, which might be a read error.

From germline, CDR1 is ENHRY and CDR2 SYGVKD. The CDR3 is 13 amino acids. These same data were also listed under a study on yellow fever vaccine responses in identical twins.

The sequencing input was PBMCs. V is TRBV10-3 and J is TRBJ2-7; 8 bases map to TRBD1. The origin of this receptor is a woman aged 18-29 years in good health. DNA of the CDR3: TGTGCCCTCAGAGGACAGGGACTTTACGAGCAGTACTTC. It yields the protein CALRGQGLYEQYF.